This TCR beta chain was retrieved from a study of human thymus T cells. Points from the study as a whole: Related studies found that unrelated individuals share highly overlapping thymic repertoires. It looked as if thymic and blood repertoires used V and J genes in a biased way.

Produced via immunoSEQ multiplex PCR; TCRdb's table is partial and in-frame only. The sample holds roughly 120,000 clones, about 94% seen once. Trimming left V 4 bases short and J 3 bases short, with 13 bases between. Germline V CDR1 and CDR2: SNHLY, FYNNEI. This CDR3 is built from 15 residues. Points on this clone: Its cognate antigen is unknown.

Thymus tissue for the work was resected from patients undergoing corrective heart surgery. This TCR came from a boy under two years old with a congenital heart defect but otherwise immunologically healthy. Sequencing was carried out using thymus tissue. J is TRBJ1-5 and V is TRBV2; D is uncertain. CDR3 residues: CASSALHSDNQPQHF. DNA of the CDR3: TGTGCCAGCAGTGCTTTACACAGCGACAATCAGCCCCAGCATTTT.